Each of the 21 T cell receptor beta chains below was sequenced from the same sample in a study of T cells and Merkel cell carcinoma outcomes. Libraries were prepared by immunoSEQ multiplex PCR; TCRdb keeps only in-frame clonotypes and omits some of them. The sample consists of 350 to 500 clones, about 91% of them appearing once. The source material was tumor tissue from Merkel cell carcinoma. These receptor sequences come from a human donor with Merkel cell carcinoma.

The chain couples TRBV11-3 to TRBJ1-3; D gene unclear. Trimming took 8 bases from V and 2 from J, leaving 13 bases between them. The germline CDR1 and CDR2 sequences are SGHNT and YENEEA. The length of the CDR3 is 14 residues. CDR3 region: CASGQDVPGNTIYF. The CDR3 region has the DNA TGTGCCAGCGGCCAGGACGTTCCTGGAAACACCATATATTTT.

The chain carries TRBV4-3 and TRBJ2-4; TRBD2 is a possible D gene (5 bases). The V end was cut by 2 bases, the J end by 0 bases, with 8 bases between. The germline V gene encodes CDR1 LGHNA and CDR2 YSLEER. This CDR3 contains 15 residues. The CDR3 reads CASSQSRVAKNIQYF. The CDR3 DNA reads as TGCGCCAGCAGCCAATCGAGGGTAGCCAAAAACATTCAGTACTTC.

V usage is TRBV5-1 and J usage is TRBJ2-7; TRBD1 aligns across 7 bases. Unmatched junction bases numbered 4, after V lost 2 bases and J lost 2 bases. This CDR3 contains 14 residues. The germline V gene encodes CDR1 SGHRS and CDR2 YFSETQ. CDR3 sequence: CASSLRDSPYEQYF. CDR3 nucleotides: TGCGCCAGCAGCTTAAGGGACAGTCCCTACGAGCAGTACTTC.

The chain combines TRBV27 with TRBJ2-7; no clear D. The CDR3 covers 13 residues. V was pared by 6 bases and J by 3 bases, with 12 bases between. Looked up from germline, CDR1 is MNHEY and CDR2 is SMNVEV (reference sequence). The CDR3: CASSPRTIYEQYF. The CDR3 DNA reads TGTGCCAGCAGCCCTCGGACGATCTACGAGCAGTACTTC.

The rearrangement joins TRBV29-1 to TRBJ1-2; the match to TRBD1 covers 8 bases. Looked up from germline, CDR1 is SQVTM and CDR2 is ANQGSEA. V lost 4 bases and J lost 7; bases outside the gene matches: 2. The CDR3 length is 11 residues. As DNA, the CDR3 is TGCAGCGTTGGCCAGGGGGCTGGCTACACCTTC. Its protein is CSVGQGAGYTF.

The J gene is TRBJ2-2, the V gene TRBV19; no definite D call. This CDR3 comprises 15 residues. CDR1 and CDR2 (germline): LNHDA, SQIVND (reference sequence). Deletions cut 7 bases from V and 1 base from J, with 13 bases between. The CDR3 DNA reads TGTGCCAGTATGCGAAACAGTAAGAACACCGGGGAGCTGTTTTTT. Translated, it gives CASMRNSKNTGELFF.

This CDR3 is CASSSQETQYF. CDR3 DNA: TGTGCCAGCTCCTCCCAAGAGACCCAGTACTTC. This chain connects TRBV18 to TRBJ2-5; D not certain. CDR1 KGHSH and CDR2 LQKENI come from the germline V gene. The CDR3 runs 11 residues. The germline V and J ends were trimmed by 6 bases and 1 base, with 3 bases remaining between them.

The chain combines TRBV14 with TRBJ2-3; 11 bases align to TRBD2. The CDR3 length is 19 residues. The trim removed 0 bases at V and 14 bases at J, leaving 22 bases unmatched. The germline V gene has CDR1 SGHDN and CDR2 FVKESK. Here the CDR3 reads CASSQDGPQGRSSGGPVYF. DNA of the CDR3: TGTGCCAGCAGCCAAGATGGACCCCAGGGGAGGTCTAGCGGGGGGCCGGTGTATTTT.

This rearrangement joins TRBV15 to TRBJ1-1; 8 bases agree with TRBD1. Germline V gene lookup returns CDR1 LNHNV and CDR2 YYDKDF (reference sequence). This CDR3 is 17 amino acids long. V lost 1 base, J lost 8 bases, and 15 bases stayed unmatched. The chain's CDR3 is CATSRVDRASAGGEAFF. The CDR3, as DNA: TGTGCCACCAGCAGAGTGGACAGGGCCTCAGCGGGGGGAGAAGCTTTCTTT. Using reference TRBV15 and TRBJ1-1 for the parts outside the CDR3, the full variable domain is DAMVIQNPRYQVTQFGKPVTLSCSQTLNHNVMYWYQQKSSQAPKLLFHYYDKDFNNEADTPDNFQSRRPNTSFCFLDIRSPGLGDTAMYLCATSRVDRASAGGEAFFGQGTRLTVV.

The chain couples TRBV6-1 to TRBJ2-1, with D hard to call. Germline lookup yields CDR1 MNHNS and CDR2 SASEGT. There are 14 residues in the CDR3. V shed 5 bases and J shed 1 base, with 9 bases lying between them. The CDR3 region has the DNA TGTGCCAGCAGTTTGGCCGCATCCTACAATGAGCAGTTCTTC. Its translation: CASSLAASYNEQFF.

This CDR3 reads CASSLKLSLQETQYF. CDR3 DNA: TGCGCCAGCAGCTTGAAGCTCTCACTCCAAGAGACCCAGTACTTC. The chain couples TRBV5-1 to TRBJ2-5; D not resolved. The CDR3 has 15 amino acids. CDR1 SGHRS and CDR2 YFSETQ come from the germline V gene. V lost 1 base to trimming and J lost 1 base, with 11 bases between them.

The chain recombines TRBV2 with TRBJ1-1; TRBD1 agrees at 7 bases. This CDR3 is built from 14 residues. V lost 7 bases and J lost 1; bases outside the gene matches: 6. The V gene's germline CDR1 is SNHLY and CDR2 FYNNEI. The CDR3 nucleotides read TGTGCCAGCACCGCTACAGGGGCGAACACTGAAGCTTTCTTT. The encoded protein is CASTATGANTEAFF. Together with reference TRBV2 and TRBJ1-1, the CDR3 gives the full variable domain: EPEVTQTPSHQVTQMGQEVILRCVPISNHLYFYWYRQILGQKVEFLVSFYNNEISEKSEIFDDQFSVERPDGSNFTLKIRSTKLEDSAMYFCASTATGANTEAFFGQGTRLTVV.

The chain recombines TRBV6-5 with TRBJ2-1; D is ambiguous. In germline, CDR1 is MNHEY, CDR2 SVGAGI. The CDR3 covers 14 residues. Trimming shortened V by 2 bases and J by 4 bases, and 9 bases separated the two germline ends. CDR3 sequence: CASSYADKYNEQFF. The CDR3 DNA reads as TGTGCCAGCAGTTACGCTGACAAGTACAATGAGCAGTTCTTC.

Written as DNA, the CDR3 is TGCGCCAGCAGCCAAGGGGACAGGAAAGAGACCCAGTACTTC. Translation: CASSQGDRKETQYF. The J gene is TRBJ2-5, the V gene TRBV4-1; 8 bases agree with TRBD1. Unmatched junction bases numbered 1, after V lost 1 base and J lost 3 bases. The CDR3 covers 14 residues. Per the germline V gene, CDR1 is MGHRA and CDR2 is YSYEKL.

The CDR3 loop is CASSQEYRQGTDTQYF. The CDR3 nucleotides are TGTGCCAGCAGCCAAGAATATAGACAGGGCACAGATACGCAGTATTTT. The chain is built from TRBV4-2 and TRBJ2-3, with D possibly being TRBD1 (6 bases). The CDR3 spans 16 residues. Germline V gene lookup returns CDR1 LGHNA and CDR2 YNFKEQ. V was cut by 0 bases and J by 1 base, with 11 bases left in between.

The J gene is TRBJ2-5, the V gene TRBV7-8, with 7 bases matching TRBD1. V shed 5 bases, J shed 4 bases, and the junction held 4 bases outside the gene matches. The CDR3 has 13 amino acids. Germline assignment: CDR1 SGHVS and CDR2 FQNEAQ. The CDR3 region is CASSPTGLETQYF. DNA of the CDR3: TGTGCCAGCAGCCCGACAGGGTTAGAGACCCAGTACTTC.

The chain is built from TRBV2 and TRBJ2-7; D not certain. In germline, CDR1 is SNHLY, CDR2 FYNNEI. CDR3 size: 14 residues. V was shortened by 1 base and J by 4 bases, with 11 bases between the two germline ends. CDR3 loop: CASSEGPTVYEQYF. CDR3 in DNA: TGTGCCAGCAGTGAAGGCCCAACAGTTTACGAGCAGTACTTC.

The CDR3 is CASSANNAGTIYF. The CDR3 coding sequence is TGTGCCAGCAGCGCGAACAACGCCGGCACCATATATTTT. This rearrangement joins TRBV7-9 to TRBJ1-3; D is unresolved. Per germline, CDR1 SEHNR and CDR2 FQNEAQ (reference sequence). The CDR3 has 13 residues. V gave up 5 bases and J gave up 9 bases, with 14 bases separating them.

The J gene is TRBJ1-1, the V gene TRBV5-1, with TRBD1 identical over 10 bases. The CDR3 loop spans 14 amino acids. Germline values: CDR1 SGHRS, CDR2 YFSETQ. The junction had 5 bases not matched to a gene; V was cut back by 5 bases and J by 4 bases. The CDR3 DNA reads TGCGCCAGCAGTTCGGGACAGGGGTTCACTGAAGCTTTCTTT. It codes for CASSSGQGFTEAFF.

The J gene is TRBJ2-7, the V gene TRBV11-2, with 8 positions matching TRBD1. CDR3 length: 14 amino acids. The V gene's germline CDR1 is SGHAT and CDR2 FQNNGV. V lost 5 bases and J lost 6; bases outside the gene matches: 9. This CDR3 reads CASSQAGTGGEQYF. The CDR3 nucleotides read TGTGCCAGCAGCCAGGCCGGGACAGGAGGCGAGCAGTACTTC.

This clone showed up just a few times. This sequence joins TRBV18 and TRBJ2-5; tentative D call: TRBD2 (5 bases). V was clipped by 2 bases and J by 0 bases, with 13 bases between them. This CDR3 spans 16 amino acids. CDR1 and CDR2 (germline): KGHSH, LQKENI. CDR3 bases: TGTGCCAGCTCACCATTTACCGGGGTGTACCAAGAGACCCAGTACTTC. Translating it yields CASSPFTGVYQETQYF.